This T cell receptor (beta chain) was recorded in a study of shared clonotypes between healthy human individuals. Per the germline V gene, CDR1 is SGHNT and CDR2 is YYREEE (reference sequence). The CDR3 loop spans 13 amino acids. On this clone itself: Germline and junction disagree at one end, which may indicate a read error.

Samples underwent the assay at deep level. How the authors handled the data: ImmunoSEQ sequences covered only the junction and lacked quality scores; filtering therefore differed. TCRdb keeps only in-frame clones here, not all; method: immunoSEQ multiplex PCR. V and J calls and clone size are those listed in that table; D and trimming were worked out from the DNA. The sample has about 480,000 clones, roughly 78% seen once. The chain uses TRBV5-4 and TRBJ2-4; D is perhaps TRBD1 or TRBD2 (6 bases each). The clonotype was recovered from a woman aged 40 to 50 in good health. Some clones in this sample may be carry-over from other donors' samples. What was sequenced was PBMCs. CDR3 amino acids: CASSRRGERGPFF. The CDR3 nucleotides read TGTGCCAGCAGCCGGAGGGGGGAACGGGGGCCCTTCTTC.